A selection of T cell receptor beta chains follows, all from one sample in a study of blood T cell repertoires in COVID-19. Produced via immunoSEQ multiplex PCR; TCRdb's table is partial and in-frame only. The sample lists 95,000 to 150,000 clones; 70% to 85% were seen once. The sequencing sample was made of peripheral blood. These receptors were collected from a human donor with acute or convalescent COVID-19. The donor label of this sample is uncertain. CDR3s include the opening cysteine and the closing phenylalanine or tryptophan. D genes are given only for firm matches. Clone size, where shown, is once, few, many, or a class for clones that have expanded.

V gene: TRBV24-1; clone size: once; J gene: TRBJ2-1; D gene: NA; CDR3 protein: CATSDPRGGAGNEQFF; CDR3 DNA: TGTGCCACCAGTGATCCCCGTGGAGGGGCAGGCAATGAGCAGTTCTTC
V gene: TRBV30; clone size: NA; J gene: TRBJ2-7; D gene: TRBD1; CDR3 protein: CAWPRGTGGEEQYF; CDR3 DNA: TGTGCCTGGCCACGCGGGACAGGGGGCGAAGAGCAGTACTTC
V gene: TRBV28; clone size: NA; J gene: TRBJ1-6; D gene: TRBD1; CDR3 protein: CASRVTGQLSSSPLHF; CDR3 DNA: TGTGCCAGCAGGGTAACGGGACAGCTTAGCAGCTCACCCCTCCACTTT
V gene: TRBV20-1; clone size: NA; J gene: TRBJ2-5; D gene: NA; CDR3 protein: CSAPELETQYF; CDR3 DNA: TGCAGTGCCCCGGAGCTAGAGACCCAGTACTTC
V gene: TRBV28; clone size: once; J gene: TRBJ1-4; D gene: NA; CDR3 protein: CASSLLSRGANEKLFF; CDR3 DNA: TGTGCCAGCAGTTTATTGTCCAGGGGCGCTAATGAAAAACTGTTTTTT
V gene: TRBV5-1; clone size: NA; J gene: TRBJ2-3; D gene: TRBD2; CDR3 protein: CASSSASGGPSTDTQYF; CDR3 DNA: TGCGCCAGCAGCTCGGCTAGCGGGGGCCCGAGCACAGATACGCAGTATTTT
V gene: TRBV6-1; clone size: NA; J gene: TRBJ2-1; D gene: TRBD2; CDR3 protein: CASSQTSGGAYEQFF; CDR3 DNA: TGTGCCAGCAGCCAGACTAGCGGGGGGGCCTATGAGCAGTTCTTC
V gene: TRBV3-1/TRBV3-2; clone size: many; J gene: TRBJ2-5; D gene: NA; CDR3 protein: CASSQKSTSLGGTQYF; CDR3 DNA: TGTGCCAGCAGCCAAAAATCGACTAGTTTGGGCGGGACCCAGTACTTC
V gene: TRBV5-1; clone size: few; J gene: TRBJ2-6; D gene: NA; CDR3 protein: CASSPGHYSGANVLTF; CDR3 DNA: TGCGCCAGCAGCCCCGGACACTACTCTGGGGCCAACGTCCTGACTTTC
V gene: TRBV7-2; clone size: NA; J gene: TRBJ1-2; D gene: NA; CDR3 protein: CASSLDAGRTYGYTF; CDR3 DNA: TGTGCCAGCAGCTTAGACGCGGGACGGACATATGGCTACACCTTC
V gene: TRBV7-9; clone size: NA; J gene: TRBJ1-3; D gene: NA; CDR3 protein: CASTPGSFGNTIYF; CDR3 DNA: TGTGCCAGCACCCCAGGGTCCTTTGGAAACACCATATATTTT
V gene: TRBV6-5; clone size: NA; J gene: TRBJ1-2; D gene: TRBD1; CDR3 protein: CASSLGQGRFYTF; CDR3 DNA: TGTGCCAGCAGTTTGGGACAGGGCCGTTTCTACACCTTC
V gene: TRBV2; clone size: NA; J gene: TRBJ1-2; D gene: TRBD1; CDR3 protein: CASRVPPGQGTYGYTF; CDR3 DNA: TGTGCCAGCAGAGTTCCCCCGGGACAGGGAACCTATGGCTACACCTTC
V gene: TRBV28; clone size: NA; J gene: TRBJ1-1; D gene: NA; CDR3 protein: CASRNELNTEAFF; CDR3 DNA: TGTGCCAGCAGGAATGAGTTGAACACTGAAGCTTTCTTT
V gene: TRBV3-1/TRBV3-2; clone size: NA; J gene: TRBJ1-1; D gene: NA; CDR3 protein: CASSLEPGRGTEAFF; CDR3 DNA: TGTGCCAGCAGCCTAGAACCCGGTCGGGGGACTGAAGCTTTCTTT
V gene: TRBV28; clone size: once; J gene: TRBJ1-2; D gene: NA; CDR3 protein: CASHQSVSNYGYTF; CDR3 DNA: TGTGCCAGCCACCAGTCAGTATCCAACTATGGCTACACCTTC
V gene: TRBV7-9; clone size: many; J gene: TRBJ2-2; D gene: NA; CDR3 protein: CATSLRGELFF; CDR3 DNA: TGTGCCACCAGTTTGCGGGGGGAGCTGTTTTTT
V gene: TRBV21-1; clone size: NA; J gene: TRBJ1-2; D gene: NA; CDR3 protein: CASSNRGNYGYTF; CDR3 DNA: TGTGCCAGCAGCAACCGGGGTAACTATGGCTACACCTTC
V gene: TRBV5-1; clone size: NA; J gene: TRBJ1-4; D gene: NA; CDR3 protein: CASSLAAGSGNEKLFF; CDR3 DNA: TGCGCCAGCAGCTTGGCCGCGGGGAGTGGTAATGAAAAACTGTTTTTT
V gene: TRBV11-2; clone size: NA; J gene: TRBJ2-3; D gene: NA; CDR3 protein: CASSSGGAVRDTQYF; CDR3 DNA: TGTGCCAGCAGCTCCGGCGGGGCGGTACGGGATACGCAGTATTTT
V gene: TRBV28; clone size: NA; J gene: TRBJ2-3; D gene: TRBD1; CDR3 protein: CASRRQGFGSHQQYF; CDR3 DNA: TGTGCCAGCAGGCGACAGGGGTTCGGTAGTCATCAGCAGTATTTT
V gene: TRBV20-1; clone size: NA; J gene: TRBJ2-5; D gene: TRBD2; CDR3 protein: CSASRLAGNQETQYF; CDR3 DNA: TGCAGTGCTAGTCGGCTAGCGGGGAATCAAGAGACCCAGTACTTC
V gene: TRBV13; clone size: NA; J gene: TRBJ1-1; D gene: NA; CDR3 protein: CASSPRVPMNTEAFF; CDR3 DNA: TGTGCCAGCAGCCCCAGGGTCCCCATGAACACTGAAGCTTTCTTT
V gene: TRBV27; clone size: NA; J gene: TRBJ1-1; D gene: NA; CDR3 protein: CASSPRRRGAPNEGTEAFF; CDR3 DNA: TGTGCCAGCAGTCCCCGTCGGCGCGGGGCGCCCAATGAGGGCACTGAAGCTTTCTTT
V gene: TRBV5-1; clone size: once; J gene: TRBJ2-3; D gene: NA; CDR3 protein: CASSLPGVRGTDTQYF; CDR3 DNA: TGCGCCAGCAGCTTACCAGGGGTGAGGGGCACAGATACGCAGTATTTT
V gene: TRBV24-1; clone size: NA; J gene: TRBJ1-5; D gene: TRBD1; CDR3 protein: CATSEKQGIAHLGNQPQHF; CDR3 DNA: TGTGCCACCAGTGAAAAACAGGGGATTGCGCATCTAGGCAATCAGCCCCAGCATTTT
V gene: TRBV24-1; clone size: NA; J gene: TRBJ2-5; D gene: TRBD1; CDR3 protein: CATSDFGTGDQETQYF; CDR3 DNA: TGTGCCACCAGTGATTTCGGGACAGGGGATCAAGAGACCCAGTACTTC
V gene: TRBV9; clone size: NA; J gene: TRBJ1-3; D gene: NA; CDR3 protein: CASSVTGSGNTIYF; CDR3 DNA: TGTGCCAGCAGCGTAACTGGGAGCGGAAACACCATATATTTT
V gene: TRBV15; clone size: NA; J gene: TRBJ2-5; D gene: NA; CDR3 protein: CATSRDQGARTRETQYF; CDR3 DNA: TGTGCCACCAGCAGAGATCAAGGGGCCAGGACGAGGGAGACCCAGTACTTC
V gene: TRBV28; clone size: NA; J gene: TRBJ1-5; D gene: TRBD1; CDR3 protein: CASSLRTGRQPQHF; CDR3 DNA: TGTGCCAGCAGTTTACGGACAGGGAGGCAGCCCCAGCATTTT
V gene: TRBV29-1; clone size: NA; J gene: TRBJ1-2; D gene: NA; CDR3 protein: CSVEDPRVAYGYTF; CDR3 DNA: TGCAGCGTTGAAGATCCGAGGGTAGCCTATGGCTACACCTTC
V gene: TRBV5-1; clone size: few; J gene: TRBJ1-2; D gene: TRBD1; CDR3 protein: CASSLIGRGDGYTF; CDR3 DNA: TGCGCCAGCAGCTTGATCGGCAGGGGGGATGGCTACACCTTC
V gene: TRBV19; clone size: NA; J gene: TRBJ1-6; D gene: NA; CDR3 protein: CASSRGQLWGNSPLHF; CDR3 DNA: TGTGCCAGTAGTAGGGGACAACTCTGGGGTAATTCACCCCTCCACTTT
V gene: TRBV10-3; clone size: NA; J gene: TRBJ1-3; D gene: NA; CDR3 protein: CAISELGHSSGNTIYF; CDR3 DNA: TGTGCCATCAGTGAGTTGGGACATAGCTCTGGAAACACCATATATTTT